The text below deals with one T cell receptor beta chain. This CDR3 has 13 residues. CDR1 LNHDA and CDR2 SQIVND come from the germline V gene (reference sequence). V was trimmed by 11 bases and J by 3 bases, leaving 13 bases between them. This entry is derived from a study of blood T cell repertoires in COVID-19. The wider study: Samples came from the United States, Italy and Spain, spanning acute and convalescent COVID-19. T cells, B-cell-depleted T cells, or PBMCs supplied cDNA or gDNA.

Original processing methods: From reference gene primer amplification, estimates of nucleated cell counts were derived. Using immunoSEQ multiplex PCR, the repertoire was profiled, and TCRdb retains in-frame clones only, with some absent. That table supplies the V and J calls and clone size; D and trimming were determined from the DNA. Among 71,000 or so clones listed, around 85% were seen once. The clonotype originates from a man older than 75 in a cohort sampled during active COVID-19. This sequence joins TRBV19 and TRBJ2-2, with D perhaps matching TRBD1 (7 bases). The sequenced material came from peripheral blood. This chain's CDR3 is CAGGQRDTGELFF. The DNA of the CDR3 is TGTGCCGGGGGACAGCGGGACACCGGGGAGCTGTTTTTT.